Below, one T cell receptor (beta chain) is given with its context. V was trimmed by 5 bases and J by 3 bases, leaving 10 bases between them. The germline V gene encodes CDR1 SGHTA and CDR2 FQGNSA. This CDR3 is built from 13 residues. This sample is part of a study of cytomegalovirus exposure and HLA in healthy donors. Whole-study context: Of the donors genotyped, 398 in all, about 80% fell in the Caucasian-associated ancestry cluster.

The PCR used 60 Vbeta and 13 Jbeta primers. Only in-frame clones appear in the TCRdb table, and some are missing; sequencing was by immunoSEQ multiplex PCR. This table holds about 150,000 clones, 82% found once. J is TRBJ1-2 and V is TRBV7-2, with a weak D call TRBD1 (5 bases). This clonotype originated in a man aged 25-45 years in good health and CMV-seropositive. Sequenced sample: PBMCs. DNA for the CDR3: TGTGCCAGCAGCCCGGACACTTACTATGGCTACACCTTC. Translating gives CASSPDTYYGYTF.